The 5 T cell receptor beta chains below come from one sample, sequenced in a study of OX40 agonist ivuxolimab in advanced cancers. Data came from immunoSEQ multiplex PCR; TCRdb stores just in-frame clones and leaves some out. The sample lists about 44,000 clones, roughly 94% seen once, with about 11% in the top ten. The source was CD4+ or CD8+ T cells sorted from blood, collected in a trial of the OX40 agonist ivuxolimab. All receptors come from an adult with an advanced solid tumor such as melanoma, head and neck, liver or kidney cancer.

This chain uses TRBV5-8 with TRBJ2-3; no firm D call. CDR1 is SGHTS and CDR2 is YDEGEE in the germline V gene. The CDR3 extends over 14 amino acids. CDR3 DNA sequence: TGTGCTGCAGGTCGGCAGATTAGCACAGATACGCAGTATTTT. It encodes CAAGRQISTDTQYF.

J is TRBJ1-3 and V is TRBV7-9; D ambiguous. Per the germline V gene, CDR1 is SEHNR and CDR2 is FQNEAQ (reference sequence). Trimming removed 1 base at V and 4 bases at J, with 20 bases between. The CDR3 totals 18 residues. The CDR3 DNA reads TGTGCCAGCAGCTTAGTAGGTTGGCTTCAGATCGAGGGAAACACCATATATTTT. Translating it yields CASSLVGWLQIEGNTIYF.

Worth noting for this clone: One end of the junction varies from germline; a read error may be responsible. This chain uses TRBV30 with TRBJ2-7; 7 positions match TRBD1. The CDR3 spans 11 residues. Looked up from germline, CDR1 is GTSNPN and CDR2 is SVGIG (reference sequence). DNA for the CDR3: TGTGCCTGGATGTACCCGGGACAGCAATACTTC. This translates into CAWMYPGQQYF.

CDR3 nucleotide sequence: TGTGCCAGCAGTTATGACGGGACAGGGGACTACGAGCAGTACTTC. Amino acid sequence: CASSYDGTGDYEQYF. This rearrangement joins TRBV5-6 to TRBJ2-7; 10 bases match TRBD1. The CDR3 covers 15 residues. Trimming removed 5 bases from V and 3 bases from J; junction bases left unmatched: 8. CDR1 is SGHDT and CDR2 is YYEEEE in the germline V gene.

The genes are TRBV15 and TRBJ2-7; D is possibly TRBD1 or TRBD2 (7 bases each). Trimming shortened V by 5 bases and J by 5 bases, and 19 bases separated the two germline ends. Germline CDR1 reads LNHNV; CDR2 reads YYDKDF (reference sequence). The length of the CDR3 is 15 residues. The CDR3 nucleotides read TGTGCCACCAGCCTGGGGGGGCAGGGGGTCGACGAGCAGTACTTC. It encodes CATSLGGQGVDEQYF.